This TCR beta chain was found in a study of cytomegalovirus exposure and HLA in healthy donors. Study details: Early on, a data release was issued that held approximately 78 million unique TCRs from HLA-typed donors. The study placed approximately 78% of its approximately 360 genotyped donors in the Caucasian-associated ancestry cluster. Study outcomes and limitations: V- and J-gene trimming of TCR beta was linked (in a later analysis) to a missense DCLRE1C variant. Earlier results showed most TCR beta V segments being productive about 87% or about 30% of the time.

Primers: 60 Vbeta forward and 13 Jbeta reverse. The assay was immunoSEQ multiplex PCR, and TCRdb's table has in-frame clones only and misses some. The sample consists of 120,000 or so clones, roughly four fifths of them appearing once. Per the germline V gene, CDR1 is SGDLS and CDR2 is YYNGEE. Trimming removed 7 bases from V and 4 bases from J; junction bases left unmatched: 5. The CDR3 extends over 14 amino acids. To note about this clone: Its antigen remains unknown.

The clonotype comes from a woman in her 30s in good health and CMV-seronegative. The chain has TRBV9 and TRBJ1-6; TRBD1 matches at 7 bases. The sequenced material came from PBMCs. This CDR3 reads CASGGQAYNSPLHF. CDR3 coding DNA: TGTGCCAGCGGAGGACAGGCTTATAATTCACCCCTCCACTTT.